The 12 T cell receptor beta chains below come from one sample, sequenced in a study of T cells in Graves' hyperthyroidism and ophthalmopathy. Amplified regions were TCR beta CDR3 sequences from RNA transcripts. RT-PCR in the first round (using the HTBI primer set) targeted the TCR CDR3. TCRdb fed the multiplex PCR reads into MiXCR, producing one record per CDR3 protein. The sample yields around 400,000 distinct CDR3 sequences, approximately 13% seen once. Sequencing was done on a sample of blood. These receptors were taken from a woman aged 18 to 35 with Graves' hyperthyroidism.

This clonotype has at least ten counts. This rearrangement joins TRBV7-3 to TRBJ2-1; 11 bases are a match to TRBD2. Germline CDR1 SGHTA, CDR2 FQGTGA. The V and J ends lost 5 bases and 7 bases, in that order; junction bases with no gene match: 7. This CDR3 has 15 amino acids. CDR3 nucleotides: TGTGCCAGCAGCCTAGCGGGAGGTGCTTTGAATGAGCAGTTCTTC. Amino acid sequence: CASSLAGGALNEQFF.

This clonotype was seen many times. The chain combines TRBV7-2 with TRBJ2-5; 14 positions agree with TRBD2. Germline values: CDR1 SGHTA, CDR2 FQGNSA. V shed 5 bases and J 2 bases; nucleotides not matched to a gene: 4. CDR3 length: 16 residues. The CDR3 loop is CASSDRLAGGQETQYF. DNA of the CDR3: TGTGCCAGCAGCGACCGACTAGCGGGGGGGCAAGAGACCCAGTACTTC.

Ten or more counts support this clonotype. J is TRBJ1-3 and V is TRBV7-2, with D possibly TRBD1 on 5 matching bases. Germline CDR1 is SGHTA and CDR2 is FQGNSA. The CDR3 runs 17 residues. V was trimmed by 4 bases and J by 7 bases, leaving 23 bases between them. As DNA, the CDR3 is TGTGCCAGCAGCTCTCCGGAGGGGCCCCTCTTCGGTAACACCATATATTTT. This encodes CASSSPEGPLFGNTIYF.

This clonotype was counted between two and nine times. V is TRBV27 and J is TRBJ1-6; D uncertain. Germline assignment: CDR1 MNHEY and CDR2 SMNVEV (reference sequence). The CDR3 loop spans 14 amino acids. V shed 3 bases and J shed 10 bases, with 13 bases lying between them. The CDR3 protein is CASSFGSGESPLHF. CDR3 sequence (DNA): TGTGCCAGCAGTTTTGGATCCGGAGAGTCACCCCTCCACTTT.

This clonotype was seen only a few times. Written as DNA, the CDR3 is TGTGCCAGCAGTACACAGGGGAGCAACTATGGCTACACCTTC. Its protein product is CASSTQGSNYGYTF. The V and J genes are TRBV6-1 and TRBJ1-2, with 7 bases aligning to TRBD1. This CDR3 contains 14 residues. Germline CDR1 MNHNS, CDR2 SASEGT. The ends lost 5 bases at V and 2 bases at J; junction bases unmatched: 5.

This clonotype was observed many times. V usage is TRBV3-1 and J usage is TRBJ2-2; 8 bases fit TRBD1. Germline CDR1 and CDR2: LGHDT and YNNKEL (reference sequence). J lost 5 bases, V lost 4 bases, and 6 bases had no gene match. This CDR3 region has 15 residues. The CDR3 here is CASSRTGMDTGELFF. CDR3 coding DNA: TGTGCCAGCAGCCGGACAGGGATGGATACCGGGGAGCTGTTTTTT.

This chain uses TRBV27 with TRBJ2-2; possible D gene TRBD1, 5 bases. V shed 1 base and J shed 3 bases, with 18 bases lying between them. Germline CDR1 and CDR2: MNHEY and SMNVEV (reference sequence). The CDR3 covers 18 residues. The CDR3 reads CASSLFGWTTLYTGELFF. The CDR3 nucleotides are TGTGCCAGCAGTTTATTTGGCTGGACAACCCTCTACACCGGGGAGCTGTTTTTT.

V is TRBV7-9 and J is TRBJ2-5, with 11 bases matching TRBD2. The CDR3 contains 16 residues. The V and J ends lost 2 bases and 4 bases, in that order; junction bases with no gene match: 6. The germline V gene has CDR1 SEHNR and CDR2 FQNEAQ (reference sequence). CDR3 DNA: TGTGCCAGCAGCTTACCTCCTACTAGCGGGGGAGAGACCCAGTACTTC. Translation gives CASSLPPTSGGETQYF. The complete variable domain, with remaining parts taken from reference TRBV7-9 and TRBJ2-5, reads DTGVSQNPRHKITKRGQNVTFRCDPISEHNRLYWYRQTLGQGPEFLTYFQNEAQLEKSRLLSDRFSAERPKGSFSTLEIQRTEQGDSAMYLCASSLPPTSGGETQYFGPGTRLLVL.

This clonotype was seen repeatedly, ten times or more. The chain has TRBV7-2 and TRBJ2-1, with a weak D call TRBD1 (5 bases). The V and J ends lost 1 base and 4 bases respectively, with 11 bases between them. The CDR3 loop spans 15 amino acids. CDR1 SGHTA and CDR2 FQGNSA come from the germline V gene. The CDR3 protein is CASSLEGLGYNEQFF. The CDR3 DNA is TGTGCCAGCAGCTTAGAGGGGCTGGGGTACAATGAGCAGTTCTTC.

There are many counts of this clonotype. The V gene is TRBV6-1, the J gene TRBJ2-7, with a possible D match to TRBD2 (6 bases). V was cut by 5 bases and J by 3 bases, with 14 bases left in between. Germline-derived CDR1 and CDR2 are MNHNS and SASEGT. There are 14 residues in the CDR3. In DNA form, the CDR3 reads TGTGCCAGCAGTCGAATTAGCGGAAACTACGAGCAGTACTTC. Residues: CASSRISGNYEQYF.

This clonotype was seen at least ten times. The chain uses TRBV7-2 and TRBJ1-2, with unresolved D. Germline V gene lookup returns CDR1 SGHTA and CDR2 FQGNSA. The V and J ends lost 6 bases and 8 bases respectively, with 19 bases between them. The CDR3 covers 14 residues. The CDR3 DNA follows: TGTGCCAGCAGGGCAGACTGGGGTTCATGGGGCTACACCTTC. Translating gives CASRADWGSWGYTF.

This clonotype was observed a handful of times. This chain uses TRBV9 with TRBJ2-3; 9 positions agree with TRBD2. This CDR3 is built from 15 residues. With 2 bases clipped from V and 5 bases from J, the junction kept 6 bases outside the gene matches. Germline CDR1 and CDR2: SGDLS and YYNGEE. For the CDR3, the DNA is TGTGCCAGCAGCGTTGGAGCGGGGGGTGGAGATACGCAGTATTTT. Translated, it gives CASSVGAGGGDTQYF.